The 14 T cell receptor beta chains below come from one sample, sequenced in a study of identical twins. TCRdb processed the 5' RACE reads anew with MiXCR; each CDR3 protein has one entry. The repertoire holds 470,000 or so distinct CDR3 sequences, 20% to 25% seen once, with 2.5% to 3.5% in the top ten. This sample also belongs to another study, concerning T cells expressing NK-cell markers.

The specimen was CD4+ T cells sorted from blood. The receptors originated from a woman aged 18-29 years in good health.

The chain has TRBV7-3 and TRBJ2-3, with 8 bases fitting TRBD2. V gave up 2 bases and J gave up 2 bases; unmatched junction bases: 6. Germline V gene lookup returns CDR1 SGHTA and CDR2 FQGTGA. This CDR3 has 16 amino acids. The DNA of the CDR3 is TGTGCCAGCAGCTTATTTGCGGGGGGCTTCACAGATACGCAGTATTTT. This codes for CASSLFAGGFTDTQYF. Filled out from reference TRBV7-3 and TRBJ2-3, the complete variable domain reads GAGVSQTPSNKVTEKGKYVELRCDPISGHTALYWYRQSLGQGPEFLIYFQGTGAADDSGLPNDRFFAVRPEGSVSTLKIQRTERGDSAVYLCASSLFAGGFTDTQYFGPGTRLTVL.

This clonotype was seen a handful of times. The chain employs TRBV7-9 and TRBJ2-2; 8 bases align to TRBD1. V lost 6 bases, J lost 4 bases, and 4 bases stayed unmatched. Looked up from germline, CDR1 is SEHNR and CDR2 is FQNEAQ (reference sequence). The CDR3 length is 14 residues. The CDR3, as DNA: TGTGCCAGCAGTTACAGGGGGACCACCGGGGAGCTGTTTTTT. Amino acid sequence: CASSYRGTTGELFF.

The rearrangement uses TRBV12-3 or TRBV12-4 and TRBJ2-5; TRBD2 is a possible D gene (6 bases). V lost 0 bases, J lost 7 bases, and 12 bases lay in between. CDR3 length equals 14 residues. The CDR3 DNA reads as TGTGCCAGCAGTTTAGCCCGGGGGTTTGGGACCCAGTACTTC. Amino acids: CASSLARGFGTQYF.

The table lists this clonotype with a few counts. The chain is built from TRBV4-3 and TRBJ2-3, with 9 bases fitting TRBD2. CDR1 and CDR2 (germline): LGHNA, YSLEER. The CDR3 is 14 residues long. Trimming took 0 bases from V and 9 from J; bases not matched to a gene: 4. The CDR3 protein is CASSQDPAGGTQYF. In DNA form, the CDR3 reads TGCGCCAGCAGCCAAGATCCAGCGGGAGGAACGCAGTATTTT.

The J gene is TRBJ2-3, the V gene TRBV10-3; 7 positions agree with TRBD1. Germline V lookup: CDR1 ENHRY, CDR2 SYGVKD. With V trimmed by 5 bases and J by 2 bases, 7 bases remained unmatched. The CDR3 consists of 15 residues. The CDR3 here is CAISTEDRFTDTQYF. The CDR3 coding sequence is TGTGCCATCAGTACAGAGGACAGGTTCACAGATACGCAGTATTTT.

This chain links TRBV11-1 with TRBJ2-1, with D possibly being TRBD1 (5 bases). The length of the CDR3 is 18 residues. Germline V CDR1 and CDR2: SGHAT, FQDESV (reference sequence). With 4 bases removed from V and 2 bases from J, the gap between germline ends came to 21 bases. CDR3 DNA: TGTGCCAGCAGCTCCCTTAGGGCGTCAGGGAACACCTACAATGAGCAGTTCTTC. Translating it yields CASSSLRASGNTYNEQFF. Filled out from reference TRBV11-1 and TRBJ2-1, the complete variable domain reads EAEVAQSPRYKITEKSQAVAFWCDPISGHATLYWYRQILGQGPELLVQFQDESVVDDSQLPKDRFSAERLKGVDSTLKIQPAELGDSAMYLCASSSLRASGNTYNEQFFGPGTRLTVL.

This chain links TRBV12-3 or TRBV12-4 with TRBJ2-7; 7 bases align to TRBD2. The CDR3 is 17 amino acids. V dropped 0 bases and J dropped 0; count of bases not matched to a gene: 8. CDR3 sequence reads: CASSLARGGGSSYEQYF. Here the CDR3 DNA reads TGTGCCAGCAGTTTAGCCCGTGGGGGGGGGAGCTCCTACGAGCAGTACTTC.

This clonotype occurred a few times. The CDR3 loop is CASSRGTSGSAGQFF. The DNA of the CDR3 is TGCGCCAGCAGCCGAGGGACTAGCGGGTCCGCCGGGCAGTTCTTC. This sequence joins TRBV5-1 and TRBJ2-1, with 12 bases that match TRBD2. Germline assignment: CDR1 SGHRS and CDR2 YFSETQ. CDR3 size: 15 residues. Trimming removed 4 bases from V and 12 bases from J; junction bases left unmatched: 11. Combining the CDR3 with reference TRBV5-1 and TRBJ2-1 gives the whole variable domain KAGVTQTPRYLIKTRGQQVTLSCSPISGHRSVSWYQQTPGQGLQFLFEYFSETQRNKGNFPGRFSGRQFSNSRSEMNVSTLELGDSALYLCASSRGTSGSAGQFFGPGTRLTVL.

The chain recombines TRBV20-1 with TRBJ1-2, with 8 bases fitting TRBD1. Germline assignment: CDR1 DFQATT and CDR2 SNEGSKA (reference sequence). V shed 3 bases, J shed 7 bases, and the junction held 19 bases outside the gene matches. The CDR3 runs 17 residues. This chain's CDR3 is CSASPGQGGMGLLGYTF. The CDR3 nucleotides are TGCAGTGCTAGCCCCGGACAGGGAGGAATGGGTTTACTTGGCTACACCTTC.

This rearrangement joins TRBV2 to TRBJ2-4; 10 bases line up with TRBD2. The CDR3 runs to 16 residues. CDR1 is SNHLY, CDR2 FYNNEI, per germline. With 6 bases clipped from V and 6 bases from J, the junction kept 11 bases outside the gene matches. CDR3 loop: CASSANLAGVANIQYF. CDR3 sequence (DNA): TGTGCCAGCAGCGCTAACCTAGCGGGGGTGGCAAACATTCAGTACTTC.

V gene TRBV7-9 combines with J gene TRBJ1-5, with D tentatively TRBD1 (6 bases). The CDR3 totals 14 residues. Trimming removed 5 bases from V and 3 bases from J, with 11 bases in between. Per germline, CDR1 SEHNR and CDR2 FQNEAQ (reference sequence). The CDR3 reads CASSHREINQPQHF. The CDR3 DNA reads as TGTGCCAGCAGCCACAGGGAAATCAATCAGCCCCAGCATTTT.

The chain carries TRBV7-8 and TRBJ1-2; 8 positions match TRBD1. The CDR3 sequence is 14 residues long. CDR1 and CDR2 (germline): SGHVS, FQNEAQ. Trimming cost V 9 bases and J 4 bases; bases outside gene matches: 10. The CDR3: CASAGQGSVYGYTF. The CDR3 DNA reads TGTGCCAGTGCCGGACAGGGTAGTGTCTATGGCTACACCTTC.

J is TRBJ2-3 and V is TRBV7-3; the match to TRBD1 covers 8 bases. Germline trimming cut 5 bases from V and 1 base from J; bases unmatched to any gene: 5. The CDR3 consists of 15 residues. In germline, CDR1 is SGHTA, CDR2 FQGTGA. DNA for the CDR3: TGTGCCAGCAGCCCGGACAGGGTCGGCACAGATACGCAGTATTTT. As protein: CASSPDRVGTDTQYF.

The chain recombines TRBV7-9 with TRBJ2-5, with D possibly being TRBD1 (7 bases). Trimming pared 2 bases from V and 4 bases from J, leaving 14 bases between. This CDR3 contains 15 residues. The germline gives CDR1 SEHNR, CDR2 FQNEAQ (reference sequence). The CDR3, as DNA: TGTGCCAGCAGCTTAACGGAGGGGGCCGGAGAGACCCAGTACTTC. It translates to CASSLTEGAGETQYF.